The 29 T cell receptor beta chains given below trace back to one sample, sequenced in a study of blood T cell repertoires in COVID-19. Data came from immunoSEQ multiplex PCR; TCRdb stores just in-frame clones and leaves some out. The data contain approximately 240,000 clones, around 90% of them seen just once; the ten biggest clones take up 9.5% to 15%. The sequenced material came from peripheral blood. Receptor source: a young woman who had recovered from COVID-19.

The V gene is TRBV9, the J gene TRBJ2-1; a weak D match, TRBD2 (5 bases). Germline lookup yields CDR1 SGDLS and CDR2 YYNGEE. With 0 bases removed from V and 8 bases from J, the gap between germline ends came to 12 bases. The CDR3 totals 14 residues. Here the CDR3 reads CASSVAGRPDEQFF. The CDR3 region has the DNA TGTGCCAGCAGCGTAGCTGGGAGACCCGATGAGCAGTTCTTC.

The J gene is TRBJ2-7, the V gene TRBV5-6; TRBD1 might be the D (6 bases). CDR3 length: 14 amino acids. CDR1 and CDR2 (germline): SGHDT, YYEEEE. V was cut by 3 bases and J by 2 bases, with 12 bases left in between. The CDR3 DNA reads TGTGCCAGCAGCTCGACAGGAGATACCTACGAGCAGTACTTC. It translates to CASSSTGDTYEQYF.

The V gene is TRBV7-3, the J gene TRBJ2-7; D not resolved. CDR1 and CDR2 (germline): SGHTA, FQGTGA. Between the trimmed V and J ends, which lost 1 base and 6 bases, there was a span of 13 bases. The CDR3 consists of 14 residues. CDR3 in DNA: TGTGCCAGCAGCTTAAATCACGCGGCACCCGAGCAGTACTTC. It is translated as CASSLNHAAPEQYF.

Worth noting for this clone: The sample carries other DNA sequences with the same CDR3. The CDR3 sequence: CASSATGGNQPQHF. CDR3 sequence (DNA): TGTGCCAGCAGCGCGACAGGGGGAAATCAGCCCCAGCATTTT. This chain uses TRBV9 with TRBJ1-5; the match to TRBD1 covers 9 bases. CDR3 size: 14 residues. CDR1 SGDLS and CDR2 YYNGEE come from the germline V gene. The V segment lost 3 bases and the J segment 4 bases; nucleotides outside the gene matches: 2.

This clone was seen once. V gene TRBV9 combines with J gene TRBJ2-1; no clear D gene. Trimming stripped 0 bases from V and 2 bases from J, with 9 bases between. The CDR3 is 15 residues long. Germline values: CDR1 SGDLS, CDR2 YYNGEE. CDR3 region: CASSVDDGPYNEQFF. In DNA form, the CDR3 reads TGTGCCAGCAGCGTAGATGATGGGCCCTACAATGAGCAGTTCTTC.

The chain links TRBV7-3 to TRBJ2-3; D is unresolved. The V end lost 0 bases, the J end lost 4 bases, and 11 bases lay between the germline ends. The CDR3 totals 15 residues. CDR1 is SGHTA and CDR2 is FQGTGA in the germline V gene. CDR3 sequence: CASSLTPGPADTQYF. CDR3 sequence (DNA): TGTGCCAGCAGCTTAACGCCGGGTCCGGCAGATACGCAGTATTTT.

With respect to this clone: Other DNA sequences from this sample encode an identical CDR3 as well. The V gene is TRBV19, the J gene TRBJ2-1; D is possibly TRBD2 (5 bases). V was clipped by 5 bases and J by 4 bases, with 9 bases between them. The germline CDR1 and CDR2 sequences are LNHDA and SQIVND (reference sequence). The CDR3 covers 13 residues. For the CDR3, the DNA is TGTGCCAGTAGTGGTGGACTGTACAATGAGCAGTTCTTC. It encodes CASSGGLYNEQFF.

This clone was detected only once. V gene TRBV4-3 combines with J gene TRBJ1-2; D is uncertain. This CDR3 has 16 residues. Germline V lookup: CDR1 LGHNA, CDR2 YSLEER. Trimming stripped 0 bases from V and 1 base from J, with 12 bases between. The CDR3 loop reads CASSQDPKRDNYGYTF. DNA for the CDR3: TGCGCCAGCAGCCAAGATCCCAAGCGGGATAACTATGGCTACACCTTC.

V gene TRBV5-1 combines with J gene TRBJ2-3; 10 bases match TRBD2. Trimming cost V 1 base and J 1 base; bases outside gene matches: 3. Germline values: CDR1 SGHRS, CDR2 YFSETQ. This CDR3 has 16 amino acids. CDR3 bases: TGCGCCAGCAGCTTGCCCGGGACTAGCGGCACAGATACGCAGTATTTT. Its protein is CASSLPGTSGTDTQYF.

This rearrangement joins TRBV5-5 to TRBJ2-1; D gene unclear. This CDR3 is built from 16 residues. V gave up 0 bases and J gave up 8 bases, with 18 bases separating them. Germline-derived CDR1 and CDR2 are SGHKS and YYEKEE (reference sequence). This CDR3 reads CASSLDRSWRPDEQFF. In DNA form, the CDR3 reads TGTGCCAGCAGCTTGGATCGATCGTGGAGACCGGATGAGCAGTTCTTC.

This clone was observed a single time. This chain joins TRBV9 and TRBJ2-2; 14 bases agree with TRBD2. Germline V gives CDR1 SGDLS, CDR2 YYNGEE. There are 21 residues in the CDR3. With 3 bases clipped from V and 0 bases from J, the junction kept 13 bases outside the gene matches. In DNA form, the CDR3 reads TGTGCCAGCAGCGCCCGAACGGGACTAGCGGGAGAAACCGCGAACACCGGGGAGCTGTTTTTT. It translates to CASSARTGLAGETANTGELFF. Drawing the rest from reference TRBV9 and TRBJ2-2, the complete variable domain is DSGVTQTPKHLITATGQRVTLRCSPRSGDLSVYWYQQSLDQGLQFLIQYYNGEERAKGNILERFSAQQFPDLHSELNLSSLELGDSALYFCASSARTGLAGETANTGELFFGEGSRLTVL.

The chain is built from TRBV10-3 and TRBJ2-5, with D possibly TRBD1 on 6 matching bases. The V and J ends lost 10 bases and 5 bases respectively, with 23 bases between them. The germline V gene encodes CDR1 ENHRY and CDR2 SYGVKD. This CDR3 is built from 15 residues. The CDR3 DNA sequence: TGTGCCAGCCGTACAGGGATCCCGAAAGAGGAGACCCAGTACTTC. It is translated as CASRTGIPKEETQYF.

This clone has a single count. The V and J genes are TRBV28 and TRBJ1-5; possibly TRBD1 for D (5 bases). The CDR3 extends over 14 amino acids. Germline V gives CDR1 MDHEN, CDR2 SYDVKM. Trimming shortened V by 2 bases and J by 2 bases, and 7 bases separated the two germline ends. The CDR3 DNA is TGTGCCAGCAGTTTAGGGGGGGGCAATCAGCCCCAGCATTTT. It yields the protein CASSLGGGNQPQHF.

The CDR3 region is CASSKAGGTAVAFPNIQYF. The CDR3 DNA reads as TGTGCCAGCAGCAAAGCAGGGGGGACAGCTGTCGCGTTCCCAAACATTCAGTACTTC. The chain carries TRBV21-1 and TRBJ2-4; the D call TRBD1 from the table was never checked on the DNA. TRBV21-1 is a pseudogene. The CDR3 extends over 19 amino acids.

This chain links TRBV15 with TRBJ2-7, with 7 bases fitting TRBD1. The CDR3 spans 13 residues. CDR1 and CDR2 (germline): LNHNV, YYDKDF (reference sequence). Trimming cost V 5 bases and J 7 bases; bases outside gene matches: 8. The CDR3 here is CATSVEGAREQYF. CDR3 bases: TGTGCCACCAGCGTCGAGGGGGCGAGGGAGCAGTACTTC.

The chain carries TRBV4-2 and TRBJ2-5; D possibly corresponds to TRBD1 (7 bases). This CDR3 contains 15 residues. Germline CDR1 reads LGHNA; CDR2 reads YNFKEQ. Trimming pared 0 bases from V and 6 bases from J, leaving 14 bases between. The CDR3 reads CASSQETGTQQTQYF. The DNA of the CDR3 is TGTGCCAGCAGCCAAGAGACAGGGACTCAACAGACCCAGTACTTC.

The CDR3 spells CASSQRGGAGGSSYNEQFF. Written as DNA, the CDR3 is TGTGCCAGCAGCCAAAGAGGGGGAGCGGGAGGGAGCTCCTACAATGAGCAGTTCTTC. The V gene is TRBV3-1 (or the pseudogene TRBV3-2), the J gene TRBJ2-1; 10 bases are a match to TRBD2. The CDR3 covers 19 residues. Germline V gene sequence: CDR1 LGHDT, CDR2 YNNKEL (reference sequence). Losses at the gene ends were 2 bases for V and 0 bases for J; bases not matched to a gene: 10.

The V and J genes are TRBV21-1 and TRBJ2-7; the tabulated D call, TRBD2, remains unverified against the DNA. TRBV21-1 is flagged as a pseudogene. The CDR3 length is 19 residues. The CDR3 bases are TGTGCCAGCAGCAAAGTTGGGGAAGCGAGCGGGAGGGCCTTGGGGGAGCAGTACTTC. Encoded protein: CASSKVGEASGRALGEQYF.

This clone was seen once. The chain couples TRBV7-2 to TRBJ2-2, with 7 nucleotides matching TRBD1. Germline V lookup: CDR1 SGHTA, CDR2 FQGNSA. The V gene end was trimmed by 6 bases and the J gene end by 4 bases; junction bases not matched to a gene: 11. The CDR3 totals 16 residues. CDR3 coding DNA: TGTGCCAGCAGGGAAAACAGGGGTTCTAGCACCGGGGAGCTGTTTTTT. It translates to CASRENRGSSTGELFF. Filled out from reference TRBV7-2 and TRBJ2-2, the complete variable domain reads GAGVSQSPSNKVTEKGKDVELRCDPISGHTALYWYRQSLGQGLEFLIYFQGNSAPDKSGLPSDRFSAERTGGSVSTLTIQRTQQEDSAVYLCASRENRGSSTGELFFGEGSRLTVL.

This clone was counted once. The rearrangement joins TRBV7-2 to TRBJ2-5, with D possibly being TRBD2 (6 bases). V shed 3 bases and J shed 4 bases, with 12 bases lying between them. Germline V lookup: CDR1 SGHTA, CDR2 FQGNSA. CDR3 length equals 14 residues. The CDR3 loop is CASSFASVPETQYF. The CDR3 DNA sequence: TGTGCCAGCAGCTTCGCTAGCGTGCCAGAGACCCAGTACTTC.

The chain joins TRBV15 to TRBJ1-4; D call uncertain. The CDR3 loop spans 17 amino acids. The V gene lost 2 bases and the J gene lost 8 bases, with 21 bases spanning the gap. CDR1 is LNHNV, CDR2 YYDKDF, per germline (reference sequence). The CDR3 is CATSRTQDGNLKEKLFF. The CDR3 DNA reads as TGTGCCACCAGCAGAACTCAGGACGGGAACTTGAAAGAAAAACTGTTTTTT.

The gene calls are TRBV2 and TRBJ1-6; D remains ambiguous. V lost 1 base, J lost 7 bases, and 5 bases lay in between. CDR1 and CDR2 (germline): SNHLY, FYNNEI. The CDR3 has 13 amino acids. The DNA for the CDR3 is TGTGCCAGCAGTGAAGACTGGAATTCACCCCTCCACTTT. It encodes CASSEDWNSPLHF.

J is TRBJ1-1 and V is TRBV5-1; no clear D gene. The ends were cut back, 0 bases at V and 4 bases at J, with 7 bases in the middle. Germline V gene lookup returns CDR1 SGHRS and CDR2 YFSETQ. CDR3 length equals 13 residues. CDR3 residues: CASSLEEFTEAFF. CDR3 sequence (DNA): TGCGCCAGCAGCTTGGAGGAGTTCACTGAAGCTTTCTTT.

The CDR3 region is CASRTGQSNEKLFF. DNA of the CDR3: TGTGCCAGCAGGACCGGACAGTCGAACGAAAAACTGTTTTTT. V gene TRBV27 combines with J gene TRBJ1-4, with a weak D call TRBD1 (6 bases). The germline V gene encodes CDR1 MNHEY and CDR2 SMNVEV (reference sequence). This CDR3 is built from 14 residues. Trimming pared 6 bases from V and 8 bases from J, leaving 16 bases between.

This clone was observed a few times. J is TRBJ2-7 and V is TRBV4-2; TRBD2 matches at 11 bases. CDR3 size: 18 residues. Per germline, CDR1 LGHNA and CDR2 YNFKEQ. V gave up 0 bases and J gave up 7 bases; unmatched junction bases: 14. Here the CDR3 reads CASSQDSLAGGPEGEQYF. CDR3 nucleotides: TGTGCCAGCAGCCAAGATTCGCTAGCGGGAGGTCCTGAGGGGGAGCAGTACTTC.

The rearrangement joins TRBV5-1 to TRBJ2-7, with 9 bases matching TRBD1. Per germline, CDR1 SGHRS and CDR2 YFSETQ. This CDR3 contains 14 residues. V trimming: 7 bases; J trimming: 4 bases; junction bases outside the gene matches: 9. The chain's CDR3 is CASGPGQGSYEQYF. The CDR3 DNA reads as TGCGCCAGCGGACCGGGACAGGGATCGTACGAGCAGTACTTC.

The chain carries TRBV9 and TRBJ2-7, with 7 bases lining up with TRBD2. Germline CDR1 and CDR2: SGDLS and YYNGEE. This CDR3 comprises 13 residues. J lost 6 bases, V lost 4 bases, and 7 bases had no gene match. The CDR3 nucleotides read TGTGCCAGCAGCCCCGGACTAGTATCCGAGCAGTACTTC. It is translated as CASSPGLVSEQYF.

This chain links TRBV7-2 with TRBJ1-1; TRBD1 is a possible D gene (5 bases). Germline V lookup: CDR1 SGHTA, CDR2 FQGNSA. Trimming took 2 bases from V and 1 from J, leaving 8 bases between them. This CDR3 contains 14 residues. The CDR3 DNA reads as TGTGCCAGCAGCTTACGAACAGGGAACACTGAAGCTTTCTTT. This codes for CASSLRTGNTEAFF.

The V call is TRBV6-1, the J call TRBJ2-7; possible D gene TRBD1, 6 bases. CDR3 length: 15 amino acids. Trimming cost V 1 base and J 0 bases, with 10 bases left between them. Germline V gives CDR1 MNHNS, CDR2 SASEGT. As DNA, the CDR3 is TGTGCCAGCAGTGAAGGGACAGATAACTCCTACGAGCAGTACTTC. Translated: CASSEGTDNSYEQYF.